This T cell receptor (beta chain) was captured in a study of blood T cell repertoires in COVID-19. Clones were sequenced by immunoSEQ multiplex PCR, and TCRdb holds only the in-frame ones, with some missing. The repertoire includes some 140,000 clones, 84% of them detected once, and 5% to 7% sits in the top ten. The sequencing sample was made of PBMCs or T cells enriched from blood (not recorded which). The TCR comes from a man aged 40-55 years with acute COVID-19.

CDR3 amino acids: CASSFDSGGLNYGYTF. As DNA, the CDR3 is TGCGCCAGCAGCTTCGATTCAGGGGGCTTAAACTATGGCTACACCTTC. V gene TRBV5-1 combines with J gene TRBJ1-2; 8 bases map to TRBD1. V shed 2 bases and J 2 bases; nucleotides not matched to a gene: 8. Germline CDR1 is SGHRS and CDR2 is YFSETQ. The CDR3 covers 16 residues.